One T cell receptor beta chain is described in this entry. This entry belongs to a study of blood T cell repertoires in COVID-19. Overall study: There were acute and convalescent COVID-19 samples, and they came from the United States, Italy and Spain. The cDNA or gDNA used as material had been derived from T cells, B-cell-depleted T cells, or PBMCs.

Per the original data handling: From reference gene primer amplification, estimates of nucleated cell counts were derived. Produced via immunoSEQ multiplex PCR; TCRdb's table is partial and in-frame only. Clonal size and the V and J genes are those of that table, whereas D and trimming came from the DNA. There are 100,000 to 150,000 clones in the sample; over 60% occur only once, and 30% to 45% lies in the top ten. The CDR3 has 22 residues. V was clipped by 6 bases and J by 6 bases; unmatched bases: 32. Germline V gene sequence: CDR1 SGHAT, CDR2 FQNNGV. The sequence was obtained from a man aged 40-49 years with active or convalescent COVID-19. V usage is TRBV11-2 and J usage is TRBJ2-3; 8 positions match TRBD2. Sequences were obtained from peripheral blood. The chain's CDR3 is CASSTPRLTGTWREVGGDTQYF. CDR3 DNA: TGTGCCAGCAGTACTCCCCGGTTGACGGGCACTTGGCGGGAGGTAGGAGGGGATACGCAGTATTTT. The full variable domain, completed using reference TRBV11-2 and TRBJ2-3, is EAGVAQSPRYKIIEKRQSVAFWCNPISGHATLYWYQQILGQGPKLLIQFQNNGVVDDSQLPKDRFSAERLKGVDSTLKIQPAKLEDSAVYLCASSTPRLTGTWREVGGDTQYFGPGTRLTVL.